This note documents a single T cell receptor (beta chain) sequence. Its antigen is unknown. TCRdb analysed the RT-PCR reads with MiXCR anew, one entry per CDR3 protein. The repertoire holds about 650,000 distinct CDR3 sequences, with approximately 15% as singletons. The entry originates in a study of response to subunit inactivated influenza vaccine. Germline CDR1 reads MNHEY; CDR2 reads SVGEGT. Trimming shortened V by 2 bases and J by 12 bases, and 14 bases separated the two germline ends. The CDR3 spans 14 residues. Notes on the study in general: Only a handful of new T cells, the authors suggested, are recruited with each seasonal influenza vaccination.

The material sequenced was PBMCs from blood, taken 11 to 12 days after vaccination. This rearrangement joins TRBV6-2 or TRBV6-3 to TRBJ1-6; no firm D call. The TCR originated in a man aged 50-59 years who received an inactivated influenza vaccine. Here the CDR3 DNA reads TGTGCCAGCAGTTACAACGCAGATCGGGGACCCCTCCACTTT. It specifies CASSYNADRGPLHF.